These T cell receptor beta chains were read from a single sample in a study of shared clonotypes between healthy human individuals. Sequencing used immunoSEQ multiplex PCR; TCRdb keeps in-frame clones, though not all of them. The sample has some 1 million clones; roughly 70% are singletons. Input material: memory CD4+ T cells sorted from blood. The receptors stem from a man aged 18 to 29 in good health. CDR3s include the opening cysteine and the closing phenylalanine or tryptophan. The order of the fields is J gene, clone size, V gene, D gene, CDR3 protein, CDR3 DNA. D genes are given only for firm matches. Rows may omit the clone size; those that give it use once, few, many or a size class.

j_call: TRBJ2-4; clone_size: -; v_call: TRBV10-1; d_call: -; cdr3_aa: CASSEGAAKNIQYF; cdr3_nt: TGCGCCAGCAGTGAGGGGGCTGCCAAAAACATTCAGTACTTC
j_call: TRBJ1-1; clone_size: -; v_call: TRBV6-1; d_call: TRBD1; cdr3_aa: CASIIDRVGTEAFF; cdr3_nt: TGTGCCAGCATTATCGACAGGGTTGGTACTGAAGCTTTCTTT
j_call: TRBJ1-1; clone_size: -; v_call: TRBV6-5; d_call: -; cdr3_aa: CASSYGDSRNTEAFF; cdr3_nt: TGTGCCAGCAGTTACGGGGATTCAAGGAACACTGAAGCTTTCTTT
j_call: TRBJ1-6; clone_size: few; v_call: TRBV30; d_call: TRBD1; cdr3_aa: CAWSGTGGAPLHF; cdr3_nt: TGTGCCTGGTCCGGGACAGGGGGAGCACCCCTCCACTTT
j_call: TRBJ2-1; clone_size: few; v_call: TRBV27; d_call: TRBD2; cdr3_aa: CATRISGSGNEQFF; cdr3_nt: TGTGCCACCCGAATTAGCGGGAGTGGCAATGAGCAGTTCTTC
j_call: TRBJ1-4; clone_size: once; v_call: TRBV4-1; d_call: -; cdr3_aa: CASSQSRGPEKLFF; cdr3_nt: TGCGCCAGCAGCCAATCCAGGGGCCCAGAAAAACTGTTTTTT
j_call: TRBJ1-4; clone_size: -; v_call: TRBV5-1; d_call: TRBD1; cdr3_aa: CASSSGGAGTNEKLFF; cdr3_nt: TGCGCCAGCAGCTCAGGGGGCGCGGGAACTAATGAAAAACTGTTTTTT
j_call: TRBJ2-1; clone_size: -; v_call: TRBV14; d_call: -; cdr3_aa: CASSQVWGSAYNEQFF; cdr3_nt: TGTGCCAGCAGCCAAGTATGGGGTAGCGCCTACAATGAGCAGTTCTTC
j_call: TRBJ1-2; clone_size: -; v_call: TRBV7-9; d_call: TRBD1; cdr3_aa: CASSLGQGEVYGYTF; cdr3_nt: TGTGCCAGCAGCTTGGGACAGGGGGAAGTCTATGGCTACACCTTC
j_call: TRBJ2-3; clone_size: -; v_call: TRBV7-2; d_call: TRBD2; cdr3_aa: CASSLSGSATDTQYF; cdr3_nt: TGTGCCAGCAGCTTAAGCGGGAGTGCCACAGATACGCAGTATTTT
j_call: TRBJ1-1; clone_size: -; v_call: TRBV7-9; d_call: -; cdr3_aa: CASSLVWAANTEAFF; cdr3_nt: TGTGCCAGCAGCTTAGTTTGGGCAGCCAACACTGAAGCTTTCTTT
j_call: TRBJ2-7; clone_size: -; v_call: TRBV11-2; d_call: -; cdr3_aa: CASSFLRDTYEQYF; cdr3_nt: TGTGCCAGCAGCTTTCTGAGGGATACCTACGAGCAGTACTTC
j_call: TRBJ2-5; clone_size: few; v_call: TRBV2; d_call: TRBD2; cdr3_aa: CASIKGVLAGSIETQYF; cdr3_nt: TGTGCCAGCATAAAAGGGGTGCTAGCGGGATCCATCGAGACCCAGTACTTC
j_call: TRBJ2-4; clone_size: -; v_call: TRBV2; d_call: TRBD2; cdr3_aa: CASSEGGGVAKNIQYF; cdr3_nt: TGTGCCAGCAGTGAAGGTGGGGGGGTAGCCAAAAACATTCAGTACTTC
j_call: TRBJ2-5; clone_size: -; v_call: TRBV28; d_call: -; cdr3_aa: CASYHRLQETQYF; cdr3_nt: TGTGCCAGCTACCATCGGTTACAAGAGACCCAGTACTTC
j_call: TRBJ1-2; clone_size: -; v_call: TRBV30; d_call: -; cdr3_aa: CAWSVGAADGYTF; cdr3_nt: TGTGCCTGGAGTGTAGGGGCCGCTGATGGCTACACCTTC
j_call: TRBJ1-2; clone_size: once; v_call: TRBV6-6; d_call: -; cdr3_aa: CASNESGFYGYTF; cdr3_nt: TGTGCCAGCAATGAGAGTGGATTCTATGGCTACACCTTC
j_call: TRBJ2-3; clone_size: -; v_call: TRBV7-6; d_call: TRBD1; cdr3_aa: CASSLAGQGIDTQYF; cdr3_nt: TGTGCCAGCAGCTTAGCCGGACAGGGGATAGATACGCAGTATTTT
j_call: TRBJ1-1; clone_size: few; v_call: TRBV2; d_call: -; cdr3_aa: CASSEFEWNTEAFF; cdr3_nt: TGTGCCAGCAGTGAATTCGAATGGAACACTGAAGCTTTCTTT
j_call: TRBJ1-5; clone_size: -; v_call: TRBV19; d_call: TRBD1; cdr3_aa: CASTIGQGNQPQHF; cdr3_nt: TGTGCCAGTACCATTGGACAGGGCAATCAGCCCCAGCATTTT
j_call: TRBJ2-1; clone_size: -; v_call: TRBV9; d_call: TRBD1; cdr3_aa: CASSPRTGAYNEQFF; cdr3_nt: TGTGCCAGCAGCCCGAGGACAGGGGCCTACAATGAGCAGTTCTTC
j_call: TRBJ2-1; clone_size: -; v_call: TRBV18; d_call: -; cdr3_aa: CASSPQGPEQFF; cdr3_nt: TGTGCCAGCTCACCACAAGGACCAGAGCAGTTCTTC
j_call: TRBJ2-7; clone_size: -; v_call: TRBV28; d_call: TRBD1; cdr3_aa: CASSFLGTGGGQYF; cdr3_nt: TGTGCCAGCAGTTTCCTCGGGACAGGGGGCGGGCAGTACTTC
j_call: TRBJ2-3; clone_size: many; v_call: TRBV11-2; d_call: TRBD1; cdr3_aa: CASSLRQGATDTQYF; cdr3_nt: TGTGCCAGCAGCTTAAGACAGGGGGCCACAGATACGCAGTATTTT
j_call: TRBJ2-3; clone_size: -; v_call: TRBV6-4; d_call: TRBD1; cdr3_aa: CASSDSDRADTQYF; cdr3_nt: TGTGCCAGCAGTGACTCCGACAGGGCAGATACGCAGTATTTT
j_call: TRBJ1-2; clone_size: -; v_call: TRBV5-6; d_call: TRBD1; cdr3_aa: CASRQGLRGIYGYTF; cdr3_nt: TGTGCCAGCCGACAGGGCCTCCGGGGTATATATGGCTACACCTTC
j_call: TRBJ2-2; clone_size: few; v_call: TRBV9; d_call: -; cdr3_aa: CASSAGRGLAGELFF; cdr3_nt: TGTGCCAGCAGCGCAGGGAGGGGGCTAGCCGGGGAGCTGTTTTTT
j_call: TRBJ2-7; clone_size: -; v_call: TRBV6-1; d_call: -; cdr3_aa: CASSEEQLQPQLEQYF; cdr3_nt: TGTGCCAGCAGTGAAGAACAGCTTCAACCACAACTGGAGCAGTACTTC
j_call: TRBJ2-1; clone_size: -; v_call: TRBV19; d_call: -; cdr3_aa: CASKEDYNEQFF; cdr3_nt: TGTGCCAGTAAGGAGGATTACAATGAGCAGTTCTTC
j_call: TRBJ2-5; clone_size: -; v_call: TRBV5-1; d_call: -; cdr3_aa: CASSLSDRPQETQYF; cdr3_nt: TGCGCCAGCAGCCTAAGTGACAGACCCCAAGAGACCCAGTACTTC
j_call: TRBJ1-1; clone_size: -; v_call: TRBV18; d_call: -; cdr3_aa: CASSRLLTESAFF; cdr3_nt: TGTGCCAGCTCACGTTTGTTAACGGAGAGCGCTTTCTTT
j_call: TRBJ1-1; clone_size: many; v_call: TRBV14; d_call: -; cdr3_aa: CASSQGWAGRANTEAFF; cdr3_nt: TGTGCCAGCAGCCAAGGATGGGCAGGGAGGGCGAACACTGAAGCTTTCTTT
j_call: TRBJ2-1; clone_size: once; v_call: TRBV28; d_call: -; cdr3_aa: CASSLIGQHNEQFF; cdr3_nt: TGTGCCAGCAGTTTAATTGGACAACACAATGAGCAGTTCTTC
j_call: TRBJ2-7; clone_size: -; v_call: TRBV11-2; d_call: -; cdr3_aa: CASSLGGGDRRYF; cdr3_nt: TGTGCCAGCAGCTTAGGGGGCGGGGACCGCCGGTACTTC
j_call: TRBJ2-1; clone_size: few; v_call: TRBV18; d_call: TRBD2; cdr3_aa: CASSPKIAGGYNEQFF; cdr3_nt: TGTGCCAGCTCACCGAAGATAGCGGGGGGATACAATGAGCAGTTCTTC
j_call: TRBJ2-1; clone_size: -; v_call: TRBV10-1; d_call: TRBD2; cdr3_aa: CASSLSGGNDEQFF; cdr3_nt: TGCGCCAGCAGCTTAAGCGGGGGTAACGATGAGCAGTTCTTC
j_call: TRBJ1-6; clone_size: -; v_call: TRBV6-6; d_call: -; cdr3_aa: CASSPGQLNSPLHF; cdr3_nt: TGTGCCAGCAGCCCGGGACAACTCAATTCACCCCTCCACTTT
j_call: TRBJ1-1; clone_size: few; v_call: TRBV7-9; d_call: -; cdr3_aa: CASSSGGNTEAFF; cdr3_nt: TGTGCCAGCAGTTCCGGGGGAAACACTGAAGCTTTCTTT
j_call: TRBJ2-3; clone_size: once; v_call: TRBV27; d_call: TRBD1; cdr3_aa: CASSRLRTGGNPDTQYF; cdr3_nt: TGTGCCAGCAGTCGATTAAGGACAGGGGGGAACCCAGATACGCAGTATTTT
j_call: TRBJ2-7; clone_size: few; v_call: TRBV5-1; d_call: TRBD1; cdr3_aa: CASSLGQGDEQYF; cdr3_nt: TGCGCCAGCAGCTTGGGACAGGGTGACGAGCAGTACTTC
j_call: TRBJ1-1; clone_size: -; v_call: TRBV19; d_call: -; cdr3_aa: CASMIGRTLNTEAFF; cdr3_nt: TGTGCCAGTATGATTGGCAGGACCCTGAACACTGAAGCTTTCTTT
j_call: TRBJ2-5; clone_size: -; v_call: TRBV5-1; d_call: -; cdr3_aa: CASSGGINGETQYF; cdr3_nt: TGCGCCAGCAGCGGGGGGATCAATGGGGAGACCCAGTACTTC
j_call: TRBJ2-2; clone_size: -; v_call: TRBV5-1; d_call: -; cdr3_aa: CASSFQGTGELFF; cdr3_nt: TGCGCCAGCAGCTTTCAGGGAACCGGGGAGCTGTTTTTT
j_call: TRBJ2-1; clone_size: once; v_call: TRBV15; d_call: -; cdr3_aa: CATSRDGGEQFF; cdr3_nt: TGTGCCACCAGCAGAGATGGTGGTGAGCAGTTCTTC
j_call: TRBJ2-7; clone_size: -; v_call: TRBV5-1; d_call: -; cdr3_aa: CASSLGQGIYEQYF; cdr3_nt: TGCGCCAGCAGCTTGGGGCAGGGGATCTACGAGCAGTACTTC
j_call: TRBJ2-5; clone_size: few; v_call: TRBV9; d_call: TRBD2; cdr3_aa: CASSVSGTSQETQYF; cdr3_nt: TGTGCCAGCAGCGTATCCGGGACTAGCCAAGAGACCCAGTACTTC
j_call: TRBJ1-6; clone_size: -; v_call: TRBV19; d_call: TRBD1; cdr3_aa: CASSLGQGNSPLHF; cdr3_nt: TGTGCCAGTAGTTTAGGACAGGGGAATTCACCCCTCCACTTT
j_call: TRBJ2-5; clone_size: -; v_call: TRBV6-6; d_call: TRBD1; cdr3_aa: CASSLHRAGGETQYF; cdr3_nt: TGTGCCAGCAGCCTCCACCGGGCAGGGGGAGAGACCCAGTACTTC